The clone carrying this TCR beta chain has only one observation. This sample stems from a study of control samples from healthy donors and cancer patients. The V gene end was trimmed by 6 bases and the J gene end by 7 bases; junction bases not matched to a gene: 8. Looked up from germline, CDR1 is MNHEY and CDR2 is SMNVEV (reference sequence). The CDR3 spans 15 residues. Using immunoSEQ multiplex PCR, the repertoire was profiled, and TCRdb retains in-frame clones only, with some absent. The table includes around 63,000 clones, more than 75% detected once. The clonotype originates from a woman aged 50 to 60 with head and neck cancer. Sequencing used PBMCs. J is TRBJ1-6 and V is TRBV27, with TRBD1 matching over 8 bases. DNA for the CDR3: TGTGCCAGCAGCCCCCCCAGGGGGCGAAATTCACCCCTCCACTTT. Its protein product is CASSPPRGRNSPLHF.